This TCR beta chain was retrieved from a study of T-cell reconstitution after alpha-beta-depleted transplantation in children. Study observations and caveats: Several hundred graft clones that had expanded were reportedly the source of alpha-beta T cells about two months after transplant. The main origin of T-cell counts and diversity one year after transplant was newly produced T cells.

Preparation of the TCRbeta library used unique molecular identifiers. TCRdb used MiXCR to reprocess the PCR reads, holding one entry per CDR3 protein. Seen here are about 870,000 distinct CDR3 sequences, roughly 15% observed once, and the top ten hold 5%. The germline CDR1 and CDR2 sequences are KGHSH and LQKENI. The CDR3 covers 13 residues. V lost 3 bases to trimming and J lost 6 bases, with 11 bases between them. This clonotype was picked up a small number of times. What it binds is unknown. This chain uses TRBV18 with TRBJ1-2; no clear D gene. This specimen consisted of PBMCs, mostly from graft donor cells, obtained 360 days after TCRalphabeta/CD19-depleted stem cell transplant. This receptor was taken from a male patient younger than 18 who had a stem cell transplant for acute lymphoblastic leukemia, so the T cells may come from the graft donor. CDR3 coding DNA: TGTGCCAGCTCACCTCGAAGCTGGGATGGCTACACCTTC. It yields the protein CASSPRSWDGYTF.